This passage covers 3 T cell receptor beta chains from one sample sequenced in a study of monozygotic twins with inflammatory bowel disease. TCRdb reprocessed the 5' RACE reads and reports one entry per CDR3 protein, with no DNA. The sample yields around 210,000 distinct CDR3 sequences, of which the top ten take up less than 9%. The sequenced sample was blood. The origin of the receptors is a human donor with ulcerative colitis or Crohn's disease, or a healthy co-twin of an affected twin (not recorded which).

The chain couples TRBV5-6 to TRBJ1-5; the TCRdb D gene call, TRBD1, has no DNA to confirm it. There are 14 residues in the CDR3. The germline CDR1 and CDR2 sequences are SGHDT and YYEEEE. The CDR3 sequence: CASSQTGSNQPQHF.

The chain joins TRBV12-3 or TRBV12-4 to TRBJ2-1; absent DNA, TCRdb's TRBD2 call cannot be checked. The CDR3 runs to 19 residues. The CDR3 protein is CASSLSRDYNRREVNEQFF.

The chain's CDR3 is CASSTTREPYTGELFF. The V and J genes are TRBV7-9 and TRBJ2-2; TCRdb's assignment of TRBD2 cannot be checked, as there is no DNA. There are 16 residues in the CDR3. From germline, CDR1 is SEHNR and CDR2 FQNEAQ (reference sequence).